The rows below give T cell receptor beta chains drawn from one sample of a study of shared clonotypes between healthy human individuals. Profiling relied on immunoSEQ multiplex PCR, and the TCRdb table lists in-frame clones only, not all of them. The profile covers some 1.5 million clones, with roughly 98% appearing a single time and about 0.45% taken by the ten largest. The specimen was naive CD4+ T cells sorted from blood. These receptors all stem from a man younger than 40 in good health. The conserved cysteine and the conserved F or W are not part of the CDR3 here. Fields, in order: J gene, V gene, D gene, CDR3 protein. A D gene is named only where the DNA matches it firmly.

J: TRBJ1-5
V: TRBV6-1
D: NA
CDR3: ASRDSSNQPQH

J: TRBJ1-1
V: TRBV18
D: NA
CDR3: ASSYYDILRGSWGTEAF

J: TRBJ2-2
V: TRBV4-3
D: NA
CDR3: ASSQDSVAGELF

J: TRBJ1-5
V: TRBV5-5
D: NA
CDR3: ASSPAGLTSQPQH

J: TRBJ2-7
V: TRBV19
D: TRBD1
CDR3: ASSVDRASEQY

J: TRBJ2-5
V: TRBV29-1
D: NA
CDR3: SVAPTLETQY

J: TRBJ1-5
V: TRBV5-4
D: NA
CDR3: ASSLEPGQPQH

J: TRBJ2-5
V: TRBV28
D: TRBD2
CDR3: ASSPGGPRDGQETQY

J: TRBJ1-2
V: TRBV19
D: NA
CDR3: ASEHVNYGYT

J: TRBJ2-7
V: TRBV5-6
D: TRBD2
CDR3: ASSRLSGRAVVSHEQY

J: TRBJ2-7
V: TRBV27
D: TRBD1
CDR3: ASSRVRDRPYEQY

J: TRBJ2-1
V: TRBV5-4
D: TRBD2
CDR3: ASSPSGRADNEQF

J: TRBJ2-3
V: TRBV27
D: TRBD2
CDR3: ASSLRTRDGRPYTQY

J: TRBJ2-7
V: TRBV4-2
D: TRBD2
CDR3: ASSPYSGRGSYEQY

J: TRBJ2-2
V: TRBV2
D: NA
CDR3: ASSPPRAGELF

J: TRBJ2-7
V: TRBV6-5
D: NA
CDR3: ASSYSPGISYEQY

J: TRBJ2-1
V: TRBV14
D: TRBD1
CDR3: ASSRGTGDHEQF

J: TRBJ2-5
V: TRBV5-1
D: TRBD1
CDR3: ASSYRDSKETQY

J: TRBJ1-1
V: TRBV27
D: NA
CDR3: ASNPTGEAF

J: TRBJ2-7
V: TRBV5-1
D: TRBD2
CDR3: ASSLGQGGAEQY

J: TRBJ2-5
V: TRBV7-2
D: TRBD2
CDR3: ASSLEVLADWGETQY

J: TRBJ1-4
V: TRBV28
D: TRBD1
CDR3: ASSSGGFTEKLF

J: TRBJ1-4
V: TRBV5-4
D: TRBD1
CDR3: ASSSKGQSNEKLF

J: TRBJ2-7
V: TRBV6-6
D: TRBD2
CDR3: ASMGTSGPEQY

J: TRBJ2-2
V: TRBV27
D: TRBD1
CDR3: ASSHLTGTGVTGELF

J: TRBJ2-2
V: TRBV9
D: NA
CDR3: ASSVLNPPPGELF

J: TRBJ2-2
V: TRBV7-7
D: NA
CDR3: ASSLAGYTGELF

J: TRBJ1-4
V: TRBV5-1
D: NA
CDR3: ASSFQGLYEKLF

J: TRBJ1-2
V: TRBV5-1
D: TRBD1
CDR3: ASALTPTTGDGYT

J: TRBJ2-1
V: TRBV6-4
D: NA
CDR3: ASSKEAGDEQF

J: TRBJ1-1
V: TRBV11-1
D: NA
CDR3: ASSLAVTTEAF

J: TRBJ2-7
V: TRBV6-5
D: TRBD2
CDR3: ASRGGAGSHEQY

J: TRBJ2-7
V: TRBV10-1
D: TRBD1
CDR3: ALPGQGVSYEQY

J: TRBJ2-2
V: TRBV7-9
D: NA
CDR3: ASSLDGGFSGELF

J: TRBJ2-1
V: TRBV10-1
D: NA
CDR3: ASSEDFYNEQF

J: TRBJ2-1
V: TRBV6-5
D: TRBD2
CDR3: ASREGGILGEQF

J: TRBJ2-7
V: TRBV9
D: TRBD2
CDR3: ASSPRTSPYEQY

J: TRBJ2-1
V: TRBV18
D: TRBD1
CDR3: ASSRLTGGNEQF

J: TRBJ2-7
V: TRBV29-1
D: TRBD1
CDR3: SVEVGYRGGEQY

J: TRBJ2-7
V: TRBV28
D: TRBD1
CDR3: ASSPPGQYTYEQY

J: TRBJ2-1
V: TRBV2
D: NA
CDR3: ASRGFSSYNEQF

J: TRBJ1-2
V: TRBV28
D: NA
CDR3: ASSLAAAYGYT

J: TRBJ1-1
V: TRBV6-1
D: NA
CDR3: ASSEVSGDNTEAF

J: TRBJ2-7
V: TRBV4-3
D: TRBD2
CDR3: ASSQGPSGSYEQY

J: TRBJ2-2
V: TRBV12-5
D: NA
CDR3: ASGLTQAGELF

J: TRBJ1-4
V: TRBV7-2
D: NA
CDR3: ASSLIPGMGKLF

J: TRBJ2-2
V: TRBV18
D: NA
CDR3: ASSPPGLAGELF

J: TRBJ2-1
V: TRBV9
D: NA
CDR3: ASSADLYSYNEQF

J: TRBJ2-7
V: TRBV18
D: NA
CDR3: ASSPPSAAYSHEQY

J: TRBJ2-2
V: TRBV11-2
D: NA
CDR3: ASAVSLYPGELF

J: TRBJ2-7
V: TRBV14
D: NA
CDR3: ASSPSRGIGEQY

J: TRBJ1-5
V: TRBV7-2
D: NA
CDR3: ASSQNNQPQH

J: TRBJ2-7
V: TRBV7-8
D: NA
CDR3: ASSLVLTGEQY

J: TRBJ2-5
V: TRBV5-1
D: TRBD2
CDR3: ASSVGVASGSIVETQY

J: TRBJ2-5
V: TRBV7-2
D: NA
CDR3: ASSSSIARETQY